This TCR beta chain was captured by sequencing in a study of shared clonotypes between healthy human individuals. The CDR3 has 15 amino acids. V lost 7 bases to trimming and J lost 0 bases; unmatched junction nucleotides: 6. Germline CDR1 LNHDA, CDR2 SQIVND (reference sequence). The repertoire was sequenced with immunoSEQ multiplex PCR; TCRdb's copy has only in-frame clones and lacks some. The sample carries under 600,000 clones, 97% recorded once. J is TRBJ2-1 and V is TRBV19; 7 nucleotides match TRBD1. The sequence was collected from a woman between 25 and 40 years old in good health. Sequences were obtained from naive CD4+ T cells sorted from blood. The sample's subset: CD45RA+ positively selected. The CDR3 protein is CASTPTGNSYNEQFF. The DNA of the CDR3 is TGTGCCAGTACCCCGACAGGGAACTCCTACAATGAGCAGTTCTTC. The whole variable domain, remainder taken from reference TRBV19 and TRBJ2-1, is DGGITQSPKYLFRKEGQNVTLSCEQNLNHDAMYWYRQDPGQGLRLIYYSQIVNDFQKGDIAEGYSVSREKKESFPLTVTSAQKNPTAFYLCASTPTGNSYNEQFFGPGTRLTVL.